A selection of T cell receptor beta chains follows, all from one sample in a study of cytomegalovirus exposure and HLA in healthy donors. The table came from immunoSEQ multiplex PCR; TCRdb's copy has only in-frame clones and leaves some out. Among around 150,000 clones listed, around four fifths were seen once. Material for sequencing was PBMCs. The receptors originated from a male donor in good health and CMV-seronegative. The CDR3 runs from the conserved cysteine through the conserved F or W. D genes are given only for firm matches. Size is omitted from some rows. Given values are once, few, many or a class for expanded clones.

V,size,J,D,DNA,CDR3
TRBV18,once,TRBJ1-2,NA,TGTGCCAGCTCACCGGCAGCAGGTACTAACTATGGCTACACCTTC,CASSPAAGTNYGYTF
TRBV5-1,NA,TRBJ2-3,NA,TGCGCCAGCAGCTTGGGCGGGGTCGCCTTAGATACGCAGTATTTT,CASSLGGVALDTQYF
TRBV5-5,NA,TRBJ2-1,NA,TGTGCCAGCAGCCACGATCGGGGAGACAATGAGCAGTTCTTC,CASSHDRGDNEQFF
TRBV19,NA,TRBJ1-1,NA,TGTGCCAGTAGCCTTGGGTCGGGGGTGAACACTGAAGCTTTCTTT,CASSLGSGVNTEAFF
TRBV11-2,NA,TRBJ2-7,NA,TGTGCCAGCAGCTTAGGCCCAGGTTCCTACGAGCAGTACTTC,CASSLGPGSYEQYF
TRBV27,NA,TRBJ1-5,TRBD1,TGTGCCAGCAGGGAACGACAGGGACAAAATCAGCCCCAGCATTTT,CASRERQGQNQPQHF
TRBV7-2,NA,TRBJ2-7,TRBD1,TGTGCCAGCAGCGCGGACAGGTACGAGCAGTACTTC,CASSADRYEQYF
TRBV6-1,NA,TRBJ1-5,NA,TGTGCCAGCAGTGAAGCATACGGTCAGCCCCAGCATTTT,CASSEAYGQPQHF
TRBV5-6,NA,TRBJ2-1,TRBD2,TGTGCCAGCAGCTTGGTAGGTGTCCTAGGGACTAGCGTCTACAATGAGCAGTTCTTC,CASSLVGVLGTSVYNEQFF
TRBV7-8,NA,TRBJ1-1,TRBD1,TGTGCCAGCAGTGACAGGGGGAACACTGAAGCTTTCTTT,CASSDRGNTEAFF
TRBV27,NA,TRBJ2-1,NA,TGTGCCAGCATCCTCCGGGACACAGACAATGAGCAGTTCTTC,CASILRDTDNEQFF
TRBV5-4,NA,TRBJ2-7,NA,TGTGCCAGCAGCTCCCTCGATAGGGGAAGGCGCTACGAGCAGTACTTC,CASSSLDRGRRYEQYF
TRBV5-6,once,TRBJ2-3,NA,TGTGCCAGCAGCTTGTCAGGCACAGATACGCAGTATTTT,CASSLSGTDTQYF
TRBV27,once,TRBJ1-1,TRBD1,TGTGCCAGCAGTTTTAACAGGGGTGGAACTGAAGCTTTCTTT,CASSFNRGGTEAFF
TRBV9,NA,TRBJ2-7,TRBD2,TGTGCCAGCAGCGTAGCAGCGGGAAGGTACGAGCAGTACTTC,CASSVAAGRYEQYF
TRBV6-1,NA,TRBJ2-5,NA,TGTGCCAGCAGTGCGACAGCCGAAGAGACCCAGTACTTC,CASSATAEETQYF
TRBV5-6,few,TRBJ2-1,NA,TGTGCCAGCAGCCCTCGACTTGGCTGGAGTGAGCAGTTCTTC,CASSPRLGWSEQFF
TRBV19,once,TRBJ2-7,NA,TGTGCCAGTAAGGCCCGGGACATCGGATCGTACGAGCAGTACTTC,CASKARDIGSYEQYF
TRBV5-4,NA,TRBJ1-1,NA,TGTGCCAGCAGCCCCTCTACCCAATCCACTGAAGCTTTCTTT,CASSPSTQSTEAFF
TRBV7-9,NA,TRBJ2-2,NA,TGTGCCAGCAGCTTACCGGGGACGGGACATGGGACCGGGGAGCTGTTTTTT,CASSLPGTGHGTGELFF
TRBV29-1,NA,TRBJ2-7,TRBD1,TGCAGCGTCCGGACAGGGTCCTACGAGCAGTACTTC,CSVRTGSYEQYF
TRBV10-3,NA,TRBJ2-7,NA,TGTGCCATCAGTGAGTCCAGCGTAATTGGAAGGTCCTACGAGCAGTACTTC,CAISESSVIGRSYEQYF
TRBV10-3,NA,TRBJ2-1,NA,TGTGCCATCAGTGTTTCTGGGAGCAGACGATTCTTC,CAISVSGSRRFF
TRBV7-6,NA,TRBJ2-7,NA,TGTGCCAGCAGCGTACTGGGGATAGCGGCCTCCTACGAGCAGTACTTC,CASSVLGIAASYEQYF
TRBV5-4,NA,TRBJ2-3,NA,TGTGCCAGCAGCCCCGGAAGGGGGGGCCTGACGTCTACGCAGTATTTT,CASSPGRGGLTSTQYF
TRBV6-5,NA,TRBJ2-7,TRBD1,TGTGCCAGCAGGGATGACAGGGGGCGCACGGACGAGCAGTACTTC,CASRDDRGRTDEQYF
TRBV15,once,TRBJ1-4,TRBD1,TGTGCCACCAGCCGGGACAGGGGGAATGAAAAACTGTTTTTT,CATSRDRGNEKLFF
TRBV5-6,NA,TRBJ1-5,NA,TGTGCCAGCAGCTCGGGGGGGCAGCCCCAGCATTTT,CASSSGGQPQHF